This T cell receptor (beta chain) originates from a study of blood T cells in healthy people across ages (dated by TCRdb to the mid-2010s). About the investigation overall: Template switching captured roughly one uniquely barcoded TCR beta cDNA molecule per two T cells in model experiments. Age-related changes in TCR beta repertoire diversity were measured in the study by deep sequencing normalized with unique cDNA molecular identifiers. To avoid experimental bias, donors of different ages were distributed randomly across sequencing lanes. Using the same blood draw, the study looked at two additional independent replicas of 1 million unique cDNA reads for two donors, one aged 18 to 30 and the other aged 80 or older. Four age groups were formed from the donors: young (average about 16 years), middle-aged (around 41), aged (around 68) and long-lived (around 80).

To prepare the library, 5' RACE was applied. Sequenced using an Illumina HiSeq 2500. A second PCR of about 7 to 12 cycles was performed with a sample-barcoded 5' primer and a J-beta primer mix. A template-switch 5' adaptor carrying 12 random nucleotides introduced a unique molecular identifier onto each TCR beta cDNA molecule. Each sample yielded at least 3 million CDR3-containing paired-end reads. The Mint cDNA synthesis kit, primed by a TRBC-specific oligonucleotide, was used to synthesize first-strand cDNA from all RNA. After uracil-DNA glycosylase treatment, a first 18-cycle PCR used universal primers M1SS and BC2_uni_R on all cDNA. Turning to the authors' computational methods: Each sample was normalized by randomly selecting 1 million high-quality reads, each carrying a distinct molecular identifier. Reads with shared molecular identifiers were discarded instead of being binned into consensus sequences. CDR3 identification, clonotype clustering and error correction used MiTCR with a Q25 quality threshold and the strictest error-elimination algorithm. Lower-bound total TCR beta diversity was estimated with a nonparametric unseen species model using Euler transformation. The public reads were reanalyzed by TCRdb: fastp trimming at Q25, MiXCR alignment, in-frame beta chains only. Rows matching on CDR3 protein sequence are summarized as one entry with the most common DNA and genes. These V and J calls are TCRdb output, not the study's own analysis. The sample includes around 1.5 million distinct CDR3 sequences, with around 36% observed a single time. The ten top clones hold 11% of the sample.

What the authors observed across the whole study: Because profiling used bulk unsorted PBMCs, naive and antigen-experienced compartments could not be compared conclusively. Compared with the aged group, the long-lived group had more naive CD4+ T cells, fewer expanded clones and increased TCR diversity, suggesting age selection. As age increased, observed TCR beta diversity per million T cells dropped in a roughly linear way, and a significant reduction was already evident by age about 36. A strong correlation was found between observed TCR beta diversity and the percentage of naive T cells measured by flow cytometry. Estimates of total diversity based on one million sequenced T cells were considered lower bounds and underestimates. Because donor CMV infection status was unknown, age-related changes in expanded clonotypes were potentially confounded.

On this clonotype: Its cognate antigen has yet to be identified. It has no much larger one-base neighbor in the sample; base qualities were not kept.

The germline V gene (reference sequence) supplies CDR1 LNHNV and CDR2 YYDKDF. Here V drops 3 bases and J drops 6 bases, and the junction holds 3 bases not matched to any gene. Measured from the cysteine to the phenylalanine, the CDR3 is 15 residues long. The kept DNA is CDR3 alone, 45 bases in frame from the first base. Donors were about 36 systemically healthy Caucasian individuals from Russia aged roughly 6 to 100 years. Roughly 11 milliliters of peripheral blood were drawn from each donor into EDTA-treated Vacutainer tubes. Ficoll-Paque density-gradient centrifugation was used to isolate PBMCs, with at least 6.5 million per sample. Total RNA was extracted from PBMCs with Trizol reagent, with at least 5.5 micrograms obtained per sample. The percentages of naive CD45RAhigh/CD27high T cells were determined by flow cytometry on a PBMC aliquot from every donor.

Sequenced: blood. This clonotype was obtained from a woman in her thirties in good health. In this chain, TRBV15 is recombined with TRBJ1-4; 11 bases in between match TRBD1. The CDR3 has the sequence CATSSGTGGDEKLFF. The sequenced DNA is TGTGCCACCAGCAGTGGGACAGGGGGAGATGAAAAACTGTTTTTT.